The 27 T cell receptor beta chains below were found in one sample sequenced in a study of blood T cell repertoires in COVID-19. Sequenced by immunoSEQ multiplex PCR; TCRdb stores in-frame clones only, minus some. The repertoire includes 390,000 or so clones, about 89% of them detected once, and around 2.8% sits in the top ten. Source material: peripheral blood. The receptors stem from a woman between 25 and 40 years old with COVID-19, enrolled during active disease.

This clone was observed once. The chain combines TRBV18 with TRBJ1-1, with 11 bases lining up with TRBD1. This CDR3 has 17 amino acids. Germline V gene lookup returns CDR1 KGHSH and CDR2 LQKENI. J gave up 5 bases and V 0 bases, and 8 bases lay outside the gene matches. The CDR3 here is CASSPPNLDRGLTEAFF. In DNA, the CDR3 is TGTGCCAGCTCACCACCCAACCTGGACAGGGGGCTTACTGAAGCTTTCTTT.

J is TRBJ1-1 and V is TRBV4-1; D unresolved. This CDR3 spans 14 amino acids. V was pared by 0 bases and J by 4 bases, with 9 bases between. The germline gives CDR1 MGHRA, CDR2 YSYEKL. CDR3 region: CASSQDRRSTEAFF. The CDR3 DNA reads TGCGCCAGCAGCCAAGACCGTAGGAGCACTGAAGCTTTCTTT.

The rearrangement links TRBV27 to TRBJ1-2; TRBD1 aligns across 8 bases. CDR1 MNHEY and CDR2 SMNVEV come from the germline V gene (reference sequence). V gave up 3 bases and J gave up 3 bases; unmatched junction bases: 18. This CDR3 is 19 amino acids long. CDR3: CASSFRGYFQGARDYGYTF. The CDR3, as DNA: TGTGCCAGCAGTTTTCGTGGATATTTCCAGGGGGCGCGGGACTATGGCTACACCTTC.

The chain is built from TRBV12-3 or TRBV12-4 and TRBJ2-1; TRBD2 agrees at 9 bases. V was clipped by 2 bases and J by 15 bases; unmatched bases: 8. This CDR3 region has 13 residues. The CDR3 spells CASSLISLAGTFF. The DNA of the CDR3 is TGTGCCAGCAGTTTAATCTCACTAGCGGGTACGTTCTTC.

The chain links TRBV24-1 to TRBJ1-5; perhaps TRBD1 as D (6 bases). This CDR3 region has 18 residues. With 0 bases removed from V and 6 bases from J, the gap between germline ends came to 20 bases. CDR1 KGHDR and CDR2 SFDVKD come from the germline V gene. The CDR3 nucleotides read TGTGCCACCAGTGATTTGCATATCCTCAGGGCAGGGGCTCAGCCCCAGCATTTT. It specifies CATSDLHILRAGAQPQHF.

The rearrangement uses TRBV10-1 and TRBJ2-1; D possibly corresponds to TRBD2 (6 bases). Germline V lookup: CDR1 WNHNN, CDR2 SYGVQD (reference sequence). The CDR3 spans 14 residues. V was trimmed by 0 bases and J by 15 bases, leaving 18 bases between them. CDR3: CASSESSPSGVVFF. The CDR3 nucleotides are TGCGCCAGCAGTGAGTCGAGCCCGTCGGGAGTTGTGTTCTTC.

This chain links TRBV5-1 with TRBJ2-3; perhaps TRBD2 as D (6 bases). Trimming shortened V by 3 bases and J by 0 bases, and 14 bases separated the two germline ends. This CDR3 region has 16 residues. Germline assignment: CDR1 SGHRS and CDR2 YFSETQ. The CDR3 reads CASSSEGRPSTDTQYF. The CDR3 coding sequence is TGCGCCAGCAGCTCGGAGGGGAGACCTAGCACAGATACGCAGTATTTT.

The chain has TRBV6-2 or TRBV6-3 and TRBJ1-1; D is unclear. The CDR3 covers 15 residues. V lost 2 bases and J 5 bases, leaving 15 bases between the germline ends. Germline CDR1 is MNHEY and CDR2 is SVGEGT. DNA for the CDR3: TGTGCCAGCAGTTACGGGCTCTCCAAGCGGACTGAAGCTTTCTTT. Translated: CASSYGLSKRTEAFF.

This chain uses TRBV3-1 (or the pseudogene TRBV3-2) with TRBJ2-2; 7 bases line up with TRBD2. J gave up 0 bases and V 2 bases, and 18 bases lay outside the gene matches. CDR3 length: 21 residues. Germline lookup yields CDR1 LGHDT and CDR2 YNNKEL (reference sequence). In nucleotides, the CDR3 is TGTGCCAGCAGCCAACCCGCTACTTGGACTAGGAAGGTAACGAACACCGGGGAGCTGTTTTTT. It translates to CASSQPATWTRKVTNTGELFF.

This clone was found a few times. The gene calls are TRBV11-3 and TRBJ2-5; TRBD2 might be the D (5 bases). Germline CDR1 SGHNT, CDR2 YENEEA. V was clipped by 2 bases and J by 2 bases, with 21 bases between them. This CDR3 is 18 amino acids long. The CDR3 sequence is CASSLTGWLRTKQETQYF. The CDR3 region has the DNA TGTGCCAGCAGCTTAACGGGATGGTTGCGGACCAAGCAAGAGACCCAGTACTTC. The entire variable domain, with the rest obtained from reference TRBV11-3 and TRBJ2-5, is as follows: EAGVVQSPRYKIIEKKQPVAFWCNPISGHNTLYWYLQNLGQGPELLIRYENEEAVDDSQLPKDRFSAERLKGVDSTLKIQPAELGDSAVYLCASSLTGWLRTKQETQYFGPGTRLLVL.

The chain combines TRBV13 with TRBJ2-7; D possibly corresponds to TRBD2 (5 bases). This CDR3 region has 12 residues. V shed 5 bases and J shed 2 bases, with 7 bases lying between them. Germline CDR1 is PRHDT and CDR2 is FYEKMQ (reference sequence). The CDR3 is CASSLGAYEQYF. CDR3 nucleotide sequence: TGTGCCAGCAGCCTCGGGGCCTACGAGCAGTACTTC.

The rearrangement links TRBV6-2 or TRBV6-3 to TRBJ1-5; tentatively, D is TRBD1 (6 bases). The CDR3 has 15 amino acids. Germline CDR1 is MNHEY and CDR2 is SVGEGT. The V end was cut by 5 bases, the J end by 5 bases, with 16 bases between. The CDR3: CASSPDSLDDQPQHF. As DNA, the CDR3 is TGTGCCAGCAGTCCGGACAGCTTGGATGATCAGCCCCAGCATTTT.

The chain couples TRBV25-1 to TRBJ2-5; 7 positions agree with TRBD1. This CDR3 spans 16 amino acids. Per germline, CDR1 MGHDK and CDR2 SYGVNS. Trimming removed 3 bases from V and 5 bases from J; junction bases left unmatched: 12. The CDR3 reads CASSDRQGVRRETQYF. CDR3 in DNA: TGTGCCAGCAGTGATCGACAGGGTGTCCGTAGGGAGACCCAGTACTTC.

The rearrangement joins TRBV9 to TRBJ1-1; 8 bases agree with TRBD1. The CDR3 is 14 amino acids. Germline V gene lookup returns CDR1 SGDLS and CDR2 YYNGEE. V shed 3 bases and J 4 bases; nucleotides not matched to a gene: 5. CDR3 region: CASSGAQGGTEAFF. As DNA, the CDR3 is TGTGCCAGCAGCGGAGCACAGGGGGGCACTGAAGCTTTCTTT.

The genes are TRBV6-5 and TRBJ1-1; 9 bases agree with TRBD1. The CDR3 has 16 amino acids. V lost 2 bases to trimming and J lost 6 bases; unmatched junction nucleotides: 10. CDR1 is MNHEY and CDR2 is SVGAGI in the germline V gene. CDR3 amino acids: CASSYQPGQGPPEAFF. CDR3 nucleotides: TGTGCCAGCAGTTACCAACCGGGACAGGGTCCGCCTGAAGCTTTCTTT.

V gene TRBV7-2 combines with J gene TRBJ2-5, with 8 bases aligning to TRBD2. Trimming cost V 1 base and J 2 bases; bases outside gene matches: 0. Germline-derived CDR1 and CDR2 are SGHTA and FQGNSA. The CDR3 has 14 residues. CDR3 amino acids: CASSLGGGQETQYF. DNA of the CDR3: TGTGCCAGCAGCTTAGGCGGGGGGCAAGAGACCCAGTACTTC.

The chain employs TRBV15 and TRBJ2-7, with D unresolved. The V end lost 3 bases, the J end lost 4 bases, and 13 bases lay between the germline ends. Germline V lookup: CDR1 LNHNV, CDR2 YYDKDF (reference sequence). CDR3 length: 14 residues. The CDR3 DNA is TGTGCCACCAGCAGGGATCGGGTGAGTTACGAGCAGTACTTC. Amino acid sequence: CATSRDRVSYEQYF.

V gene TRBV7-9 combines with J gene TRBJ1-1; D gene ambiguous. Germline CDR1 SEHNR, CDR2 FQNEAQ (reference sequence). The V end lost 4 bases, the J end lost 6 bases, and 27 bases lay between the germline ends. The CDR3 has 18 amino acids. In DNA form, the CDR3 reads TGTGCCAGCAGCTCATCGGCGGGGAGTTCCCTCACCCGTGCTGAAGCTTTCTTT. It specifies CASSSSAGSSLTRAEAFF.

The rearrangement joins TRBV19 to TRBJ1-3, with 10 bases fitting TRBD1. Trimming took 6 bases from V and 1 from J; bases not matched to a gene: 3. The CDR3 totals 15 residues. The germline V gene encodes CDR1 LNHDA and CDR2 SQIVND (reference sequence). CDR3 sequence: CASRTGGLSGNTIYF. CDR3 nucleotides: TGTGCCAGTAGGACAGGGGGCCTTTCTGGAAACACCATATATTTT. Variable domain in full (rest from reference TRBV19 and TRBJ1-3): DGGITQSPKYLFRKEGQNVTLSCEQNLNHDAMYWYRQDPGQGLRLIYYSQIVNDFQKGDIAEGYSVSREKKESFPLTVTSAQKNPTAFYLCASRTGGLSGNTIYFGEGSWLTVV.

The CDR3 sequence is CASLGGNYGYTF. CDR3 sequence (DNA): TGTGCCAGCCTCGGAGGAAACTATGGCTACACCTTC. The chain carries TRBV18 and TRBJ1-2; no clear D gene. CDR3 length equals 12 residues. Germline CDR1 KGHSH, CDR2 LQKENI. V lost 8 bases to trimming and J lost 2 bases, with 9 bases between them.

The V and J genes are TRBV2 and TRBJ1-1; D is uncertain. In germline, CDR1 is SNHLY, CDR2 FYNNEI. This CDR3 comprises 12 residues. Trimming removed 7 bases at V and 5 bases at J, with 11 bases between. CDR3 region: CASISGLTEAFF. Written as DNA, the CDR3 is TGTGCCAGCATATCAGGTTTAACTGAAGCTTTCTTT.

J is TRBJ2-1 and V is TRBV5-4, with 11 bases that match TRBD2. The J segment lost 6 bases and the V segment lost 4 bases, leaving 3 bases of the junction unmatched. This CDR3 comprises 14 residues. Germline CDR1 reads SGHNT; CDR2 reads YYREEE (reference sequence). In DNA, the CDR3 is TGTGCCAGCAGCACCGGGACTAGCGGCAATGAGCAGTTCTTC. This codes for CASSTGTSGNEQFF.

This clone was observed a single time. The rearrangement links TRBV29-1 to TRBJ1-1, with D tentatively TRBD1 (5 bases). With 6 bases removed from V and 4 bases from J, the gap between germline ends came to 15 bases. The CDR3 sequence is 13 residues long. CDR1 is SQVTM, CDR2 ANQGSEA, per germline. For the CDR3, the DNA is TGCAGCGTCGAATGGCAGGGCGGCACTGAAGCTTTCTTT. Amino acid sequence: CSVEWQGGTEAFF.

The V and J genes are TRBV29-1 and TRBJ2-5; D is possibly TRBD1 (5 bases). V lost 3 bases and J lost 5, with 10 bases in between. Germline CDR1 is SQVTM and CDR2 is ANQGSEA. The CDR3 is made up of 12 amino acids. The CDR3 DNA reads TGCAGCGTTGACAGGGTTAGGGAGACCCAGTACTTC. Translated, it gives CSVDRVRETQYF.

This chain connects TRBV19 to TRBJ2-1, with 10 bases matching TRBD2. Germline V lookup: CDR1 LNHDA, CDR2 SQIVND (reference sequence). The CDR3 runs to 15 residues. Trimming removed 7 bases from V and 8 bases from J; junction bases left unmatched: 11. The CDR3, as DNA: TGTGCCAGTACCCTAAGCGGGAGGGATTTCCATGAGCAGTTCTTC. Its protein is CASTLSGRDFHEQFF.

The genes are TRBV10-2 and TRBJ1-2; unclear D gene. This CDR3 region has 16 residues. V was pared by 2 bases and J by 8 bases, with 21 bases between. Germline V lookup: CDR1 WSHSY, CDR2 SAAADI. The CDR3 DNA reads TGCGCCAGCAGTGAGGTTGGGCGCGCTGCCCTCAAGGGCTACACCTTC. Translating it yields CASSEVGRAALKGYTF.

This clone is a singleton in its sample. V usage is TRBV6-2 or TRBV6-3 and J usage is TRBJ1-1, with 7 bases lining up with TRBD1. The CDR3 is 16 residues long. Germline V gene data show CDR1 as MNHEY and CDR2 as SVGEGT. Germline trimming cut 5 bases from V and 1 base from J; bases unmatched to any gene: 10. The CDR3 region has the DNA TGTGCCAGCAGTCACGGGACAGCACCTCAGAACACTGAAGCTTTCTTT. Translating gives CASSHGTAPQNTEAFF.